A single TCR beta chain is shown here with its context. The antigen remains unidentified. This sample is part of a study of cytomegalovirus exposure and HLA in healthy donors. General observations from the study: CMV serostatus was the only immune exposure information that was available. In presence/absence analyses, roughly uniform sequencing depth across donors was assumed. TRBV6-2, TRBV6-3 and some other V segments were unresolvable in 87-base-pair reads.

Primers for the PCR totalled 60 Vbeta and 13 Jbeta. Sequenced by immunoSEQ multiplex PCR; TCRdb stores in-frame clones only, minus some. In total, the table holds 100,000 to 150,000 clones. Trimming shortened V by 1 base and J by 2 bases, and 11 bases separated the two germline ends. CDR3 length equals 15 residues. Germline assignment: CDR1 SGHTA and CDR2 FQGNSA. This chain uses TRBV7-2 with TRBJ2-5; D gene unclear. The TCR was taken from a man younger than 35 in good health and CMV-seronegative. The source material was PBMCs. CDR3 residues: CASSLGAIIQETQYF. The CDR3 DNA follows: TGTGCCAGCAGCTTAGGGGCTATCATTCAAGAGACCCAGTACTTC. The full variable domain, in which reference TRBV7-2 and TRBJ2-5 provide the parts outside the CDR3, is GAGVSQSPSNKVTEKGKDVELRCDPISGHTALYWYRQSLGQGLEFLIYFQGNSAPDKSGLPSDRFSAERTGGSVSTLTIQRTQQEDSAVYLCASSLGAIIQETQYFGPGTRLLVL.